A selection of T cell receptor beta chains follows, all from one sample in a study of CD8 T cells in Susac syndrome. TCRdb used MiXCR to reprocess the immunoSEQ multiplex PCR reads, holding one entry per CDR3 protein. Here the sample spans 230,000 or so distinct CDR3 sequences, 95% being singletons. The sequencing input was CD4+ T cells from PBMCs. These receptors all come from a human donor with multiple sclerosis. Both conserved end residues are part of each CDR3. D genes are given only for firm matches. Not every row has a clone size; where given, it reads once, few, many or a size class.

abundance | d_gene | j_gene | v_gene | CDR3nt | CDR3aa
NA | TRBD2 | TRBJ2-3 | TRBV27 | TGTGCCAGCAGTTTGACTAGCGGGAGTACAGATACGCAGTATTTT | CASSLTSGSTDTQYF
NA | TRBD2 | TRBJ2-5 | TRBV7-2 | TGTGCCAGCAGCTTATTGCTAGCGGGACGAACCCAGTACTTC | CASSLLLAGRTQYF
NA | TRBD2 | TRBJ2-7 | TRBV28 | TGTGCCAGCAGTTCGGCGCGGCGGGAGGGCCACGAGCAGTACTTC | CASSSARREGHEQYF
NA | NA | TRBJ2-4 | TRBV28 | TGTGCCAGCAGCCCGAGGGGCCAGGGCGCAATCAAAAACATTCAGTACTTC | CASSPRGQGAIKNIQYF
NA | TRBD2 | TRBJ2-1 | TRBV7-2 | TGTGCCAGCCGGGTTCCGGGAGGCGATGAGCAGTTCTTC | CASRVPGGDEQFF
NA | NA | TRBJ1-1 | TRBV7-9 | TGTGCCAGCAGCTTTCCAGGGTCCGGGGACACTGAAGCTTTCTTT | CASSFPGSGDTEAFF
NA | NA | TRBJ1-1 | TRBV7-8 | TGTGCCAGCAGCTTAGTGGTTGGGGGGCTAGGGACTGAAGCTTTCTTT | CASSLVVGGLGTEAFF
NA | NA | TRBJ2-3 | TRBV12-5 | TGTGCTAGTGGTCCCGGCGTCGCGACGCAGTATTTT | CASGPGVATQYF
NA | TRBD1 | TRBJ2-7 | TRBV28 | TGTGCCAGCAGTGGCCCCGGGACAGGGGTTTACGAGCAGTACTTC | CASSGPGTGVYEQYF
NA | NA | TRBJ2-3 | TRBV13 | TGTGCCAGCAGCTTAGGGTGGCAGGCCCCCACAGATACGCAGTATTTT | CASSLGWQAPTDTQYF
NA | NA | TRBJ1-4 | TRBV30 | TGTGCCTTTGGGGGGAACACCAAGGTACTGTTTTTT | CAFGGNTKVLFF
NA | NA | TRBJ2-5 | TRBV27 | TGTGCCAGCAGCTTAAGGGGCACTAGGGAAGAGACCCAGTACTTC | CASSLRGTREETQYF
once | NA | TRBJ2-1 | TRBV5-1 | TGCGCCAGCAGCCCGTCCAAGGGGGAGCAGTTCTTC | CASSPSKGEQFF
NA | TRBD1 | TRBJ1-5 | TRBV27 | TGTGCCAGCAACGCCGGACAGGGAAATCAGCCCCAGCATTTT | CASNAGQGNQPQHF
NA | NA | TRBJ1-1 | TRBV30 | TGTGCCTGGAGTGCAGGGAAGAACACTGAAGCTTTCTTT | CAWSAGKNTEAFF
NA | TRBD1 | TRBJ2-5 | TRBV3-1 | TGTGCCAGCAGCCCACCCGGGACAGTACAAGAGACCCAGTACTTC | CASSPPGTVQETQYF
NA | TRBD1 | TRBJ1-2 | TRBV12-3/TRBV12-4 | TGTGCCAGCAGTTCCGGGACAGGGAGGCCTAACTATGGCTACACCTTC | CASSSGTGRPNYGYTF
NA | NA | TRBJ1-1 | TRBV29-1 | TGCAGCGTTGAATTTCTCGCTGAAGCTTTCTTT | CSVEFLAEAFF
NA | NA | TRBJ2-7 | TRBV27 | TGTGCCAGCAGTTTATCAGATGGCAAGCAGTACTTC | CASSLSDGKQYF
NA | NA | TRBJ1-5 | TRBV18 | TGTGCCAGCTCACCAGACCGGGCTAGTCAGCCCCAGCATTTT | CASSPDRASQPQHF
NA | TRBD1 | TRBJ2-3 | TRBV5-4 | TGTGCCAGCAGCTTGGTGCCAGGGGGAACAGATACGCAGTATTTT | CASSLVPGGTDTQYF
once | TRBD2 | TRBJ2-1 | TRBV20-1 | TGCAGTGCTGAGACCAGGACTAGCGGGATTGATGAGCAGTTCTTC | CSAETRTSGIDEQFF
NA | NA | TRBJ2-1 | TRBV27 | TGTGCCAGCAGCAGAAGCCGGATTAGAGCTGAGCAGTTCTTC | CASSRSRIRAEQFF
NA | TRBD1 | TRBJ2-5 | TRBV5-1 | TGCGCCAGCAGCTCCGTTACAGGGGGCCAAGAGACCCAGTACTTC | CASSSVTGGQETQYF
NA | TRBD1 | TRBJ2-7 | TRBV12-3/TRBV12-4 | TGTGCCAGCAGCCCCTACGACAGGGTTTACGAGCAGTACTTC | CASSPYDRVYEQYF
NA | NA | TRBJ2-5 | TRBV28 | TGTGCCAGCAGTTTAGGCTTATCAGGGTTGGAGACCCAGTACTTC | CASSLGLSGLETQYF
NA | NA | TRBJ2-2 | TRBV20-1 | TGCAGTGCTAGCGGGAGTAACACCGGGGAGCTGTTTTTT | CSASGSNTGELFF
once | NA | TRBJ1-2 | TRBV10-3 | TGTGCCATCAGTGAAGGGGGGGTCTATGGCTACACCTTC | CAISEGGVYGYTF
few | NA | TRBJ1-1 | TRBV18 | TGTGCCAGCTCACCACTGAACACTGAAGCTTTCTTT | CASSPLNTEAFF
NA | NA | TRBJ2-2 | TRBV30 | TGTGCCTGGAACACGGACACCGGGGAGCTGTTTTTT | CAWNTDTGELFF
NA | NA | TRBJ1-4 | TRBV20-1 | TGCAGTGTAAGGGGTGACACTAATGAAAAACTGTTTTTT | CSVRGDTNEKLFF
NA | NA | TRBJ2-4 | TRBV20-1 | TGCAGTGCCGCGCCCCAAAACATTCAGTACTTC | CSAAPQNIQYF
NA | NA | TRBJ1-2 | TRBV6-1 | TGTGCCAGCAGTACGGTACACAGGGCCTATGGCTACACCTTC | CASSTVHRAYGYTF
NA | NA | TRBJ2-5 | TRBV14 | TGTGCCAGCAGCCAAGATTGGGAGACCCAGTACTTC | CASSQDWETQYF
NA | TRBD1 | TRBJ2-1 | TRBV20-1 | TGCAGTGCTAGAGGGACAGGCAACTACAATGAGCAGTTCTTC | CSARGTGNYNEQFF
NA | NA | TRBJ2-7 | TRBV27 | TGTGCCAGCAGTCGGAGGGGGCGGGAGGCCGGTCCCTACGAGCAGTACTTC | CASSRRGREAGPYEQYF
NA | TRBD1 | TRBJ1-1 | TRBV29-1 | TGCAGCGTACAAAGAGTACAGGGGGACACTGAAGCTTTCTTT | CSVQRVQGDTEAFF
NA | TRBD1 | TRBJ2-1 | TRBV27 | TGTGCCAGCAGTTTTCACAGGGGGCCCAATGAGCAGTTCTTC | CASSFHRGPNEQFF
NA | NA | TRBJ2-2 | TRBV20-1 | TGCAGTGCTAGAGACCCGCGGGGAAGCGGGGAGCTGTTTTTT | CSARDPRGSGELFF
once | NA | TRBJ2-5 | TRBV20-1 | TGCAGTGCACGCGAAGTGAGAGAGACCCAGTACTTC | CSAREVRETQYF
NA | TRBD1 | TRBJ1-6 | TRBV27 | TGTGCCAGCAGTTTCCTCCAGACAGGGGGAAATTCACCCCTCCACTTT | CASSFLQTGGNSPLHF
once | NA | TRBJ2-4 | TRBV15 | TGTGCCACCAGCCCTTCTGGGCTAGCCAAAAACATTCAGTACTTC | CATSPSGLAKNIQYF
NA | NA | TRBJ1-2 | TRBV7-9 | TGTGCCAGCAGCTTATGGGTTTCTGGCACTGATGGCTACACCTTC | CASSLWVSGTDGYTF
NA | NA | TRBJ1-4 | TRBV24-1 | TGTGCCAGAAGTGGGCGGGGGGAAAAACTGTTTTTT | CARSGRGEKLFF
NA | NA | TRBJ1-1 | TRBV14 | TGTGCCAGCAGCCTTTCCGGGCGGGGAGCTTTCTTT | CASSLSGRGAFF